Each of the 32 T cell receptor beta chains below was sequenced from the same sample in a study of OX40 agonist ivuxolimab in advanced cancers. Sequencing used immunoSEQ multiplex PCR; TCRdb keeps in-frame clones, though not all of them. The data contain tens of thousands of clones, over 85% of them singletons. The specimen comprised CD4+ or CD8+ T cells sorted from blood, sampled in a trial of the OX40 agonist ivuxolimab. These receptors all come from an adult with an advanced solid tumor such as melanoma, head and neck, liver or kidney cancer.

The V and J genes are TRBV4-3 and TRBJ1-2; D possibly corresponds to TRBD1 (5 bases). This CDR3 contains 16 residues. The germline V gene encodes CDR1 LGHNA and CDR2 YSLEER. The V and J ends lost 4 bases and 2 bases respectively, with 17 bases between them. The CDR3 region is CASSPSRAGGNYGYTF. CDR3 nucleotide sequence: TGCGCCAGCAGCCCCTCGAGGGCGGGGGGGAACTATGGCTACACCTTC.

This chain links TRBV6-1 with TRBJ2-3, with unresolved D. The CDR3 contains 15 residues. The V and J ends lost 3 bases and 6 bases respectively, with 16 bases between them. In germline, CDR1 is MNHNS, CDR2 SASEGT. The CDR3 is CASSDRSPVRDTQYF. CDR3 bases: TGTGCCAGCAGTGATCGATCCCCCGTTCGGGATACGCAGTATTTT.

The gene calls are TRBV10-3 and TRBJ1-5; a possible D gene is TRBD1 (6 bases). CDR3 length: 13 amino acids. From germline, CDR1 is ENHRY and CDR2 SYGVKD. The V gene lost 6 bases and the J gene lost 4 bases, with 10 bases spanning the gap. The chain's CDR3 is CAIRQGANQPQHF. The CDR3 DNA sequence: TGTGCCATCAGACAGGGCGCAAATCAGCCCCAGCATTTT.

CDR3 coding DNA: TGTGCCAGCAGCTTCACGCGGGGGCCGGGCGAGCAGTACTTC. This sequence encodes CASSFTRGPGEQYF. The gene calls are TRBV7-2 and TRBJ2-7; D may be TRBD2 (7 bases). The CDR3 spans 14 residues. Trimming cost V 3 bases and J 6 bases, with 15 bases left between them. The germline CDR1 and CDR2 sequences are SGHTA and FQGNSA.

The chain employs TRBV19 and TRBJ2-1, with TRBD2 matching 9 bases. From germline, CDR1 is LNHDA and CDR2 SQIVND (reference sequence). The V and J ends lost 0 bases and 4 bases, in that order; junction bases with no gene match: 13. This CDR3 comprises 19 residues. The DNA for the CDR3 is TGTGCCAGTAGTATAGAGGGGCGGGAGGGCGTCTCCCTTTACAATGAGCAGTTCTTC. Amino acid sequence: CASSIEGREGVSLYNEQFF.

The rearrangement links TRBV7-3 to TRBJ2-3; D uncertain. The V end was cut by 0 bases, the J end by 3 bases, with 7 bases between. Per germline, CDR1 SGHTA and CDR2 FQGTGA. The CDR3 runs 14 residues. CDR3 coding DNA: TGTGCCAGCAGCTTAACGCGCCTTACAGATACGCAGTATTTT. It specifies CASSLTRLTDTQYF.

The V gene is TRBV28, the J gene TRBJ2-7; D ambiguous. CDR1 and CDR2 from the germline V gene are MDHEN and SYDVKM. Trimming shortened V by 3 bases and J by 7 bases, and 13 bases separated the two germline ends. The CDR3 contains 13 residues. In nucleotides, the CDR3 is TGTGCCAGCAGTTTGGGAACAATCAGAGAGCAGTACTTC. It encodes CASSLGTIREQYF.

V is TRBV6-5 and J is TRBJ1-5; no definite D call. Per germline, CDR1 MNHEY and CDR2 SVGAGI. The CDR3 length is 14 residues. With 4 bases removed from V and 5 bases from J, the gap between germline ends came to 12 bases. CDR3 DNA: TGTGCCAGCAGTTCACCGACGGTGGATCAGCCCCAGCATTTT. Amino acids: CASSSPTVDQPQHF.

J is TRBJ2-2 and V is TRBV28; 7 nucleotides agree with TRBD2. The CDR3 consists of 16 residues. Germline trimming cut 8 bases from V and 6 bases from J; bases unmatched to any gene: 15. Germline CDR1 reads MDHEN; CDR2 reads SYDVKM. DNA of the CDR3: TGTGCCAGCTCCTCTTCTGGGAGGGCCACTCCCGGGGAGCTGTTTTTT. Amino acids: CASSSSGRATPGELFF.

The chain has TRBV28 and TRBJ2-1; the match to TRBD2 covers 11 bases. CDR3 length: 19 amino acids. Germline V gene data show CDR1 as MDHEN and CDR2 as SYDVKM. V lost 3 bases, J lost 0 bases, and 10 bases stayed unmatched. The CDR3 region is CASSFTSGRGLSSYNEQFF. CDR3 DNA: TGTGCCAGCAGTTTTACTAGCGGGAGAGGTTTAAGCTCCTACAATGAGCAGTTCTTC.

This clone is a singleton in its sample. Here the CDR3 reads CASSLSIAGATGELFF. Here the CDR3 DNA reads TGTGCCAGCAGCTTAAGCATAGCGGGAGCCACCGGGGAGCTGTTTTTT. This chain connects TRBV7-2 to TRBJ2-2; 9 positions match TRBD2. This CDR3 is 16 amino acids long. V dropped 2 bases and J dropped 4; count of bases not matched to a gene: 5. Germline V gene sequence: CDR1 SGHTA, CDR2 FQGNSA. Filled out from reference TRBV7-2 and TRBJ2-2, the complete variable domain reads GAGVSQSPSNKVTEKGKDVELRCDPISGHTALYWYRQSLGQGLEFLIYFQGNSAPDKSGLPSDRFSAERTGGSVSTLTIQRTQQEDSAVYLCASSLSIAGATGELFFGEGSRLTVL.

V is TRBV15 and J is TRBJ2-7; TRBD2 matches 14 bases. CDR3 size: 14 residues. After removal of 6 bases from V and 3 bases from J, the junction contained 1 base not matched to a gene. Per germline, CDR1 LNHNV and CDR2 YYDKDF (reference sequence). In DNA, the CDR3 is TGTGCCACCAGGGGGACTAGCGGGGGCTACGAGCAGTACTTC. Translated, it gives CATRGTSGGYEQYF.

This clone was detected once. This rearrangement joins TRBV5-1 to TRBJ2-2; TRBD1 is a possible D gene (6 bases). The germline CDR1 and CDR2 sequences are SGHRS and YFSETQ. With 3 bases removed from V and 0 bases from J, the gap between germline ends came to 9 bases. This CDR3 has 15 residues. The CDR3 DNA reads TGCGCCAGCAGCTCAGGGGTTTCGAACACCGGGGAGCTGTTTTTT. This codes for CASSSGVSNTGELFF.

The chain links TRBV19 to TRBJ1-4; the D gene is possibly TRBD1 (5 bases). CDR1 is LNHDA and CDR2 is SQIVND in the germline V gene (reference sequence). The CDR3 runs to 15 residues. Trimming stripped 6 bases from V and 0 bases from J, with 11 bases between. The CDR3 region is CASRADRATNEKLFF. DNA of the CDR3: TGTGCCAGTAGAGCAGACAGAGCAACTAATGAAAAACTGTTTTTT.

The rearrangement joins TRBV2 to TRBJ2-7, with 7 bases aligning to TRBD1. V lost 5 bases to trimming and J lost 4 bases; unmatched junction nucleotides: 5. This CDR3 spans 13 amino acids. In germline, CDR1 is SNHLY, CDR2 FYNNEI. The CDR3 spells CASSTGTEYEQYF. The CDR3 region has the DNA TGTGCCAGCAGTACCGGGACAGAATACGAGCAGTACTTC.

The V call is TRBV7-3, the J call TRBJ1-5, with a tentative D call TRBD1 (5 bases). There are 13 residues in the CDR3. Germline V gene sequence: CDR1 SGHTA, CDR2 FQGTGA. Trimming shortened V by 5 bases and J by 3 bases, and 8 bases separated the two germline ends. DNA of the CDR3: TGTGCCAGCAGCCGGGGGGTCAATCAGCCCCAGCATTTT. The encoded protein is CASSRGVNQPQHF. Supplemented by reference TRBV7-3 and TRBJ1-5, the full variable domain reads GAGVSQTPSNKVTEKGKYVELRCDPISGHTALYWYRQSLGQGPEFLIYFQGTGAADDSGLPNDRFFAVRPEGSVSTLKIQRTERGDSAVYLCASSRGVNQPQHFGDGTRLSIL.

V usage is TRBV28 and J usage is TRBJ1-4; D not resolved. Germline lookup yields CDR1 MDHEN and CDR2 SYDVKM. V lost 8 bases, J lost 8 bases, and 12 bases lay in between. CDR3 length: 12 residues. DNA for the CDR3: TGTGCCAGCCGAGAAAGAGAGGAAAAACTGTTTTTT. Translating it yields CASREREEKLFF.

The chain uses TRBV6-4 and TRBJ1-2; 9 bases match TRBD1. Trimming cost V 5 bases and J 8 bases; bases outside gene matches: 3. This CDR3 contains 12 residues. Germline lookup yields CDR1 MRHNA and CDR2 SNTAGT. The chain's CDR3 is CASSNGQGGYTF. DNA of the CDR3: TGTGCCAGCAGTAACGGACAGGGGGGCTACACCTTC.

The V and J genes are TRBV5-1 and TRBJ2-7; D is unresolved. This CDR3 has 11 amino acids. Trimming removed 1 base from V and 6 bases from J, with 5 bases in between. Germline-derived CDR1 and CDR2 are SGHRS and YFSETQ. CDR3 region: CASSLPGEQYF. In nucleotides, the CDR3 is TGCGCCAGCAGCTTGCCTGGCGAGCAGTACTTC.

The rearrangement uses TRBV25-1 and TRBJ2-7; 8 nucleotides align to TRBD1. Germline V lookup: CDR1 MGHDK, CDR2 SYGVNS. The length of the CDR3 is 15 residues. V was clipped by 4 bases and J by 6 bases; unmatched bases: 11. CDR3 sequence: CASSADRGLSPEQYF. In nucleotides, the CDR3 is TGTGCCAGCAGTGCCGACAGGGGTCTTTCACCCGAGCAGTACTTC.

This rearrangement joins TRBV27 to TRBJ2-7; TRBD2 matches at 9 bases. The length of the CDR3 is 14 residues. The V segment lost 6 bases and the J segment 3 bases; nucleotides outside the gene matches: 6. CDR1 is MNHEY, CDR2 SMNVEV, per germline (reference sequence). CDR3 in amino acids: CASRGAGGRYEQYF. CDR3 bases: TGTGCCAGCAGAGGAGCGGGAGGACGCTACGAGCAGTACTTC.

The chain joins TRBV28 to TRBJ1-5, with D unresolved. With 5 bases removed from V and 4 bases from J, the gap between germline ends came to 6 bases. Germline V gene lookup returns CDR1 MDHEN and CDR2 SYDVKM. This CDR3 comprises 12 residues. The CDR3 DNA reads TGTGCCAGCAGTCCTATGAATCAGCCCCAGCATTTT. It encodes CASSPMNQPQHF.

The rearrangement uses TRBV9 and TRBJ2-3, with D hard to call. The CDR3 covers 13 residues. V lost 3 bases and J 5 bases, leaving 10 bases between the germline ends. CDR1 is SGDLS, CDR2 YYNGEE, per germline. The CDR3 DNA reads TGTGCCAGCAGCGGGACGGTCAGAGATACGCAGTATTTT. As protein: CASSGTVRDTQYF.

As for this clone: Germline and junction disagree at one end, which may indicate a read error. The same CDR3 can be traced to other DNA sequences in this sample. This rearrangement joins TRBV5-1 to TRBJ1-1; the match to TRBD1 covers 7 bases. The CDR3 loop spans 11 amino acids. Germline-derived CDR1 and CDR2 are SGHRS and YFSETQ. CDR3 in DNA: TGCGCCAGTAGCTTGGACAGGCAAGCTTTCTTT. Amino acid sequence: CASSLDRQAFF.

The chain uses TRBV5-1 and TRBJ2-5; D not certain. V dropped 5 bases and J dropped 3 bases, with 14 bases sitting between them. The CDR3 spans 14 residues. The germline CDR1 and CDR2 sequences are SGHRS and YFSETQ. The CDR3 loop reads CASSRSSGKETQYF. The CDR3 nucleotides are TGCGCCAGCAGTCGCTCTTCAGGAAAAGAGACCCAGTACTTC. Variable domain in full (rest from reference TRBV5-1 and TRBJ2-5): KAGVTQTPRYLIKTRGQQVTLSCSPISGHRSVSWYQQTPGQGLQFLFEYFSETQRNKGNFPGRFSGRQFSNSRSEMNVSTLELGDSALYLCASSRSSGKETQYFGPGTRLLVL.

This sequence joins TRBV5-1 and TRBJ2-5; D unclear. Between the trimmed V and J ends, which lost 7 bases and 0 bases, there was a span of 10 bases. The length of the CDR3 is 13 residues. CDR1 is SGHRS and CDR2 is YFSETQ in the germline V gene. CDR3 sequence: CASFGRHQETQYF. DNA of the CDR3: TGCGCCAGCTTTGGACGACACCAAGAGACCCAGTACTTC.

The rearrangement links TRBV19 to TRBJ1-1; a weak D match, TRBD1 (5 bases). The length of the CDR3 is 16 residues. Germline-derived CDR1 and CDR2 are LNHDA and SQIVND (reference sequence). V was pared by 2 bases and J by 5 bases, with 18 bases between. CDR3 region: CASSISYSLQGTEAFF. For the CDR3, the DNA is TGTGCCAGTAGTATATCTTATAGTCTCCAGGGTACTGAAGCTTTCTTT.

This chain joins TRBV5-1 and TRBJ1-4, with a weak D call TRBD1 (6 bases). Trimming left V 5 bases short and J 4 bases short, with 12 bases between. Germline CDR1 is SGHRS and CDR2 is YFSETQ. The CDR3 is 14 residues long. The CDR3, as DNA: TGCGCCAGCAGAGCAGGGGTGGATAATGAAAAACTGTTTTTT. As protein: CASRAGVDNEKLFF.

This chain links TRBV7-9 with TRBJ1-6; D perhaps matches TRBD1 (5 bases). Germline CDR1 SEHNR, CDR2 FQNEAQ (reference sequence). Trimming took 5 bases from V and 5 from J, leaving 10 bases between them. The CDR3 loop spans 14 amino acids. CDR3 sequence reads: CASSLDSHNSPLHF. The DNA for the CDR3 is TGTGCCAGCAGCCTTGACAGTCATAATTCACCCCTCCACTTT.

The rearrangement joins TRBV28 to TRBJ1-2, with D hard to call. The CDR3 consists of 12 residues. V dropped 5 bases and J dropped 5 bases, with 9 bases sitting between them. CDR1 and CDR2 (germline): MDHEN, SYDVKM. CDR3 sequence (DNA): TGTGCCAGCAGTACGCGACTTTATGGCTACACCTTC. The encoded protein is CASSTRLYGYTF.

This clone was seen a single time. The chain uses TRBV5-1 and TRBJ2-7; 7 bases fit TRBD1. The CDR3 extends over 16 amino acids. V lost 3 bases and J lost 0; bases outside the gene matches: 9. The germline V gene encodes CDR1 SGHRS and CDR2 YFSETQ. In DNA form, the CDR3 reads TGCGCCAGCAGCTCAGAGGCCGGGACAGCCTCCTACGAGCAGTACTTC. Residues: CASSSEAGTASYEQYF.

The chain carries TRBV9 and TRBJ2-5, with 9 bases matching TRBD2. The V segment lost 10 bases and the J segment 2 bases; nucleotides outside the gene matches: 18. Per germline, CDR1 SGDLS and CDR2 YYNGEE. The CDR3 spans 17 residues. CDR3 nucleotide sequence: TGTGCCCTCAAAAGGCAAGCGGGAGGCCCGAAACAAGAGACCCAGTACTTC. It codes for CALKRQAGGPKQETQYF.